The 30 T cell receptor beta chains listed next were all sequenced from one sample in a study of blood T cell repertoires in COVID-19. This table comes from immunoSEQ multiplex PCR, and its TCRdb copy is limited to in-frame clones, with some not included. The sample lists about 200,000 clones, around 92% occurring once. Specimen: PBMCs or T cells enriched from blood (not recorded which). These TCRs come from a woman in her 30s with acute COVID-19.

This chain connects TRBV9 to TRBJ1-2, with 9 bases fitting TRBD1. The CDR3 runs 14 residues. The V gene's germline CDR1 is SGDLS and CDR2 YYNGEE. With 4 bases clipped from V and 6 bases from J, the junction kept 7 bases outside the gene matches. CDR3 nucleotides: TGTGCCAGCAGCACCGGGACAGGGATTAATGGCTACACCTTC. Its translation: CASSTGTGINGYTF.

This clone was detected once. The chain uses TRBV28 and TRBJ1-2; D is undetermined. V lost 5 bases and J lost 4, with 11 bases in between. CDR1 MDHEN and CDR2 SYDVKM come from the germline V gene. This CDR3 comprises 13 residues. CDR3 sequence: CASSLRSSYGYTF. The CDR3 DNA is TGTGCCAGCAGTCTGCGTAGTTCCTATGGCTACACCTTC.

V usage is TRBV29-1 and J usage is TRBJ2-2, with 9 bases fitting TRBD1. The J segment lost 4 bases and the V segment lost 7 bases, leaving 4 bases of the junction unmatched. There are 13 residues in the CDR3. CDR1 is SQVTM and CDR2 is ANQGSEA in the germline V gene. In DNA form, the CDR3 reads TGCAGCGACCGGGACAGGGTCACCGGGGAGCTGTTTTTT. This encodes CSDRDRVTGELFF.

This chain links TRBV7-6 with TRBJ1-6, with 8 bases fitting TRBD1. With 5 bases clipped from V and 5 bases from J, the junction kept 8 bases outside the gene matches. The length of the CDR3 is 16 residues. Per the germline V gene, CDR1 is SGHVS and CDR2 is FNYEAQ. The CDR3, as DNA: TGTGCCAGCAGCAGACGACAGGGGAGCGATAATTCACCCCTCCACTTT. This codes for CASSRRQGSDNSPLHF.

V and J are TRBV19 and TRBJ2-7, with TRBD2 identical over 12 bases. The V and J ends lost 4 bases and 4 bases, in that order; junction bases with no gene match: 2. Germline V lookup: CDR1 LNHDA, CDR2 SQIVND (reference sequence). The CDR3 covers 14 residues. CDR3 DNA: TGTGCCAGTAGTACGGGACTAGCGGGTTACGAGCAGTACTTC. This codes for CASSTGLAGYEQYF.

This chain links TRBV5-1 with TRBJ2-1, with 7 bases fitting TRBD1. Trimming cost V 5 bases and J 9 bases; bases outside gene matches: 14. The length of the CDR3 is 15 residues. Germline CDR1 SGHRS, CDR2 YFSETQ. Written as DNA, the CDR3 is TGCGCCAGCAGGCCCAGACAGGGAATAGTACTTGAGCAGTTCTTC. Translating it yields CASRPRQGIVLEQFF.

This chain connects TRBV6-5 to TRBJ2-6, with D possibly being TRBD1 (5 bases). CDR1 is MNHEY and CDR2 is SVGAGI in the germline V gene. The CDR3 has 14 residues. Trimming took 7 bases from V and 13 from J, leaving 20 bases between them. The CDR3 region has the DNA TGTGCCAGCAAAGAGCCCCTTAGGGGCGAGGTCCTGACTTTC. It codes for CASKEPLRGEVLTF.

The chain has TRBV7-9 and TRBJ2-2; 7 nucleotides align to TRBD2. Germline V gene sequence: CDR1 SEHNR, CDR2 FQNEAQ (reference sequence). Germline trimming cut 8 bases from V and 2 bases from J; bases unmatched to any gene: 11. The CDR3 runs to 16 residues. The CDR3 here is CASVLQGGGNTGELFF. For the CDR3, the DNA is TGTGCCAGCGTTCTGCAGGGCGGGGGAAACACCGGGGAGCTGTTTTTT.

The V gene is TRBV11-2, the J gene TRBJ1-3, with unresolved D. V was pared by 3 bases and J by 0 bases, with 12 bases between. The CDR3 consists of 16 residues. Germline V gene data show CDR1 as SGHAT and CDR2 as FQNNGV. The CDR3 sequence: CASSLSFALSGNTIYF. In nucleotides, the CDR3 is TGTGCCAGCAGCTTGAGCTTTGCACTCTCTGGAAACACCATATATTTT.

The chain combines TRBV29-1 with TRBJ1-2, with 7 bases that match TRBD1. CDR1 SQVTM and CDR2 ANQGSEA come from the germline V gene. CDR3 size: 14 residues. With V trimmed by 5 bases and J by 4 bases, 10 bases remained unmatched. The CDR3 reads CSVTIGDSSYGYTF. In nucleotides, the CDR3 is TGCAGCGTTACTATCGGGGACAGCTCCTATGGCTACACCTTC.

CDR3 residues: CASSTPRSGGSYNEQFF. The CDR3 bases are TGTGCCAGTAGTACTCCCCGTAGCGGCGGCTCCTACAATGAGCAGTTCTTC. V usage is TRBV19 and J usage is TRBJ2-1; possibly TRBD2 for D (6 bases). This CDR3 is built from 17 residues. With 4 bases removed from V and 0 bases from J, the gap between germline ends came to 16 bases. The germline CDR1 and CDR2 sequences are LNHDA and SQIVND (reference sequence).

This chain's CDR3 is CASSQELGRGQHF. CDR3 coding DNA: TGCGCCAGCAGCCAAGAGTTGGGCAGGGGCCAGCATTTT. V usage is TRBV4-1 and J usage is TRBJ1-5, with a possible D match to TRBD1 (6 bases). The V end was cut by 0 bases, the J end by 12 bases, with 12 bases between. Germline lookup yields CDR1 MGHRA and CDR2 YSYEKL. The CDR3 sequence is 13 residues long.

This rearrangement joins TRBV3-1 (or the pseudogene TRBV3-2) to TRBJ1-2; possible D gene TRBD1, 6 bases. CDR3 length: 13 residues. V lost 2 bases, J lost 5 bases, and 9 bases lay in between. Germline CDR1 reads LGHDT; CDR2 reads YNNKEL (reference sequence). As DNA, the CDR3 is TGTGCCAGCAGCCAACAGGGGTTGTATGGCTACACCTTC. Its translation is CASSQQGLYGYTF.

This clone turned up a few times. J is TRBJ2-5 and V is TRBV24-1; D perhaps matches TRBD2 (6 bases). With 3 bases removed from V and 4 bases from J, the gap between germline ends came to 14 bases. The CDR3 is 15 residues long. CDR1 KGHDR and CDR2 SFDVKD come from the germline V gene. CDR3 DNA sequence: TGTGCCACCAGTGATGGGAGTTTGGGAGGAGAGACCCAGTACTTC. Translated: CATSDGSLGGETQYF.

The chain joins TRBV5-5 to TRBJ1-4, with TRBD1 identical over 7 bases. The CDR3 runs to 14 residues. Germline-derived CDR1 and CDR2 are SGHKS and YYEKEE (reference sequence). V lost 4 bases, J lost 8 bases, and 8 bases stayed unmatched. CDR3 protein: CASSAIQGTEKLFF. CDR3 coding DNA: TGTGCCAGCAGCGCCATACAGGGGACCGAAAAACTGTTTTTT. Variable domain in full (rest from reference TRBV5-5 and TRBJ1-4): DAGVTQSPTHLIKTRGQQVTLRCSPISGHKSVSWYQQVLGQGPQFIFQYYEKEERGRGNFPDRFSARQFPNYSSELNVNALLLGDSALYLCASSAIQGTEKLFFGSGTQLSVL.

This clone came up a few times. This rearrangement joins TRBV12-3 or TRBV12-4 to TRBJ2-2, with D maybe TRBD2 (5 bases). Trimming shortened V by 7 bases and J by 7 bases, and 13 bases separated the two germline ends. The CDR3 contains 13 residues. The CDR3 protein is CASIRARDGELFF. The DNA of the CDR3 is TGTGCCAGCATACGGGCGAGGGACGGGGAGCTGTTTTTT.

The chain links TRBV7-6 to TRBJ2-6; D might be TRBD1 (5 bases). In germline, CDR1 is SGHVS, CDR2 FNYEAQ. The CDR3 loop spans 16 amino acids. The V and J ends lost 1 base and 1 base respectively, with 8 bases between them. CDR3: CASSLDDSSGANVLTF. The CDR3 coding sequence is TGTGCCAGCAGCTTAGATGACAGTTCTGGGGCCAACGTCCTGACTTTC.

V and J are TRBV9 and TRBJ2-5; 7 nucleotides align to TRBD2. The germline CDR1 and CDR2 sequences are SGDLS and YYNGEE. J was trimmed by 3 bases and V by 3 bases; bases with no gene match: 5. The CDR3 spans 14 residues. CDR3 sequence: CASSASGAKETQYF. DNA of the CDR3: TGTGCCAGCAGCGCAAGCGGGGCCAAAGAGACCCAGTACTTC.

The chain combines TRBV2 with TRBJ1-5; the D gene is possibly TRBD1 (5 bases). The V end lost 11 bases, the J end lost 0 bases, and 20 bases lay between the germline ends. Germline V gene data show CDR1 as SNHLY and CDR2 as FYNNEI. The CDR3 loop spans 16 amino acids. This chain's CDR3 is CASGRQGQYSNQPQHF. In DNA form, the CDR3 reads TGTGCCTCAGGGCGGCAGGGCCAATATAGCAATCAGCCCCAGCATTTT.

Written as DNA, the CDR3 is TGTGCCAGCAGCCCTGGTTGGGCGGGGGCCAAAAATTCCTACGAGCAGTACTTC. It encodes CASSPGWAGAKNSYEQYF. The J gene is TRBJ2-7, the V gene TRBV6-2 or TRBV6-3; D possibly corresponds to TRBD2 (7 bases). The germline V and J ends were trimmed by 6 bases and 1 base, with 25 bases remaining between them. Germline CDR1 MNHEY, CDR2 SVGEGT. CDR3 length: 18 residues.

DNA for the CDR3: TGCGCCAGCAGCCAAGAACAGGGAAGGAATCAGCCCCAGCATTTT. Amino acid sequence: CASSQEQGRNQPQHF. J is TRBJ1-5 and V is TRBV4-3; possibly TRBD1 for D (6 bases). Per the germline V gene, CDR1 is LGHNA and CDR2 is YSLEER. The V end lost 0 bases, the J end lost 4 bases, and 10 bases lay between the germline ends. The CDR3 length is 15 residues.

The chain combines TRBV6-5 with TRBJ2-1; TRBD2 matches at 9 bases. CDR1 is MNHEY and CDR2 is SVGAGI in the germline V gene. The J segment lost 9 bases and the V segment lost 6 bases, leaving 9 bases of the junction unmatched. The CDR3 has 14 residues. CDR3 in amino acids: CASSRALAGLEQFF. The CDR3 DNA reads TGTGCCAGCAGCCGGGCCCTAGCGGGACTTGAGCAGTTCTTC.

CDR3 residues: CASSYGLAGGLGEQYF. In DNA form, the CDR3 reads TGTGCCAGCAGTTACGGACTAGCGGGGGGACTTGGGGAGCAGTACTTC. The gene calls are TRBV3-1 (or the pseudogene TRBV3-2) and TRBJ2-7, with 14 bases lining up with TRBD2. CDR1 and CDR2 (germline): LGHDT, YNNKEL (reference sequence). J lost 7 bases, V lost 6 bases, and 11 bases had no gene match. This CDR3 spans 16 amino acids.

J is TRBJ1-1 and V is TRBV6-5; weak D call: TRBD1 (6 bases). The CDR3 covers 14 residues. Trimming removed 6 bases from V and 3 bases from J, with 14 bases in between. Germline CDR1 is MNHEY and CDR2 is SVGAGI. CDR3 region: CASSHEQGYTEAFF. The CDR3 DNA follows: TGTGCCAGCAGCCACGAACAGGGCTACACTGAAGCTTTCTTT.

The chain recombines TRBV4-3 with TRBJ2-7; TRBD2 might be the D (5 bases). The CDR3 has 15 amino acids. The germline V gene has CDR1 LGHNA and CDR2 YSLEER. Trimming took 0 bases from V and 3 from J, leaving 12 bases between them. DNA of the CDR3: TGCGCCAGCAGCCAAGAAGGAGGAGGTAGCTACGAGCAGTACTTC. This sequence encodes CASSQEGGGSYEQYF.

The chain carries TRBV6-1 and TRBJ2-2, with TRBD2 identical over 7 bases. The CDR3 sequence is 15 residues long. Unmatched junction bases numbered 4, after V lost 1 base and J lost 5 bases. Per germline, CDR1 MNHNS and CDR2 SASEGT. The CDR3 DNA reads as TGTGCCAGCAGTGAAGACGGGGGGTGGACCGGGGAGCTGTTTTTT. Its translation: CASSEDGGWTGELFF.

The chain links TRBV7-8 to TRBJ1-5; D ambiguous. The CDR3 extends over 16 amino acids. Germline CDR1 SGHVS, CDR2 FQNEAQ. Trimming took off 3 bases at V and 0 bases at J, with 12 bases between the two ends. The CDR3 DNA follows: TGTGCCAGCAGCTTTTGGTCCCTATATAGCAATCAGCCCCAGCATTTT. Translation gives CASSFWSLYSNQPQHF.

The rearrangement links TRBV2 to TRBJ1-2; D uncertain. This CDR3 region has 11 residues. The V and J ends lost 6 bases and 6 bases respectively, with 8 bases between them. Per germline, CDR1 SNHLY and CDR2 FYNNEI. The CDR3 DNA follows: TGTGCCAGCAGCTACGGGGATGGCTACACCTTC. It specifies CASSYGDGYTF.

This clone was detected only once. The chain is built from TRBV20-1 and TRBJ2-7; D call uncertain. V was clipped by 6 bases and J by 5 bases, with 11 bases between them. CDR1 DFQATT and CDR2 SNEGSKA come from the germline V gene (reference sequence). The CDR3 contains 11 residues. CDR3 sequence reads: CSARIDDEQYF. The CDR3, as DNA: TGCAGTGCCAGGATAGACGACGAGCAGTACTTC.

The V call is TRBV7-2, the J call TRBJ1-1; possibly TRBD1 for D (5 bases). CDR3 length: 18 amino acids. The V end was cut by 0 bases, the J end by 5 bases, with 22 bases between. The germline V gene encodes CDR1 SGHTA and CDR2 FQGNSA. DNA of the CDR3: TGTGCCAGCAGCTTAGCGGTGGGCCAGGGAGGGTCTCAGACTGAAGCTTTCTTT. It yields the protein CASSLAVGQGGSQTEAFF.